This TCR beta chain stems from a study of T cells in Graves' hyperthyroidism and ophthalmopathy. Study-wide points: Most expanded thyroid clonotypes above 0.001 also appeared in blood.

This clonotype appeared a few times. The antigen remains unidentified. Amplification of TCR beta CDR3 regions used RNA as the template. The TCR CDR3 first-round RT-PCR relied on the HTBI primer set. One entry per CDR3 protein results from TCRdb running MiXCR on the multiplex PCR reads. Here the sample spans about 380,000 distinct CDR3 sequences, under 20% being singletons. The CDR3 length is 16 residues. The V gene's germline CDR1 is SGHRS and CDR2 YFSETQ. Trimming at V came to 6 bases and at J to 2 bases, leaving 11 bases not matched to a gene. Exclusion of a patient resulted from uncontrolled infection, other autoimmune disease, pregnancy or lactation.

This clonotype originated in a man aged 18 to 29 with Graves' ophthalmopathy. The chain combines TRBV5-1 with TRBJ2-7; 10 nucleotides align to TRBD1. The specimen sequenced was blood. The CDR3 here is CASTPVPGTGAYEQYF. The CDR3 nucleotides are TGCGCCAGCACTCCCGTTCCCGGGACAGGGGCCTACGAGCAGTACTTC. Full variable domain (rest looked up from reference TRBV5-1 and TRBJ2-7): KAGVTQTPRYLIKTRGQQVTLSCSPISGHRSVSWYQQTPGQGLQFLFEYFSETQRNKGNFPGRFSGRQFSNSRSEMNVSTLELGDSALYLCASTPVPGTGAYEQYFGPGTRLTVT.